This TCR beta chain was sequenced in a study of regulatory T cells in long-lasting Graves disease. Regarding the study as a whole: The study found lower TCR diversity in persistent Graves' patients than in newly diagnosed ones. Accuracy was possibly reduced by small sample size.

Arm-PCR of CDR3 regions and iRepertoire HTBI primers were used to build TCR beta libraries. In the original analysis: In the combined samples, roughly 60 TRBV and more than twelve TRBJ segments were identified. One entry per CDR3 protein, called by TCRdb with MiXCR from the multiplex PCR reads. It is TCRdb's table, rather than the study itself, that gives the V and J calls and clone size. Among 520,000 or so distinct CDR3 sequences, 12% were seen once, and the ten largest hold roughly 8.9%. This clonotype was seen at least ten times. Antigen unknown. Time point defined: newly diagnosed GD, antithyroid drugs for less than 3 months. With RNA extracted from PBMCs as input, the TCR library was made. The data were also submitted as part of a second study, on T cells in Graves' hyperthyroidism and ophthalmopathy. This second study says: Patients between 18 and 65 years old had hyperthyroidism, newly diagnosed and lasting under 2 months.

Sequenced material: peripheral blood mononuclear cells (PBMCs), taken at new diagnosis, from a patient treated with antithyroid drugs. The TCR comes from a woman in her 30s with Graves disease.

The CDR3 sequence: CASSQVSPDTQYF. The CDR3 DNA reads as TGTGCCAGCAGCCAAGTTTCTCCGGATACGCAGTATTTT. J is TRBJ2-3 and V is TRBV3-1; unclear D gene. This CDR3 spans 13 amino acids. In germline, CDR1 is LGHDT, CDR2 YNNKEL (reference sequence). V was trimmed by 1 base and J by 6 bases, leaving 8 bases between them.